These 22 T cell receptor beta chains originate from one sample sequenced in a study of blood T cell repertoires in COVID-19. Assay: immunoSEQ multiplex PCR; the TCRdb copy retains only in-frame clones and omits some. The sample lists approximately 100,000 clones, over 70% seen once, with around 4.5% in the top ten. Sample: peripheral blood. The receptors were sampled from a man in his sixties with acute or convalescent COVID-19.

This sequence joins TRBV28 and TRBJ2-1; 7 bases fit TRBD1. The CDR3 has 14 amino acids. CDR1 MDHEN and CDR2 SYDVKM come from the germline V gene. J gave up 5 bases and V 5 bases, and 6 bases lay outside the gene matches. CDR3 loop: CASSTGTVDNEQFF. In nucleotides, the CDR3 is TGTGCCAGCAGTACCGGGACAGTGGACAATGAGCAGTTCTTC.

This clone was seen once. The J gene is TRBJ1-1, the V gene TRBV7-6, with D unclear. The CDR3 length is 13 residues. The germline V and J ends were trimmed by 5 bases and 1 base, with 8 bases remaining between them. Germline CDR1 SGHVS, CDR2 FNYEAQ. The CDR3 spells CASSRGQNTEAFF. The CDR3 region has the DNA TGTGCCAGCAGCCGTGGGCAGAACACTGAAGCTTTCTTT.

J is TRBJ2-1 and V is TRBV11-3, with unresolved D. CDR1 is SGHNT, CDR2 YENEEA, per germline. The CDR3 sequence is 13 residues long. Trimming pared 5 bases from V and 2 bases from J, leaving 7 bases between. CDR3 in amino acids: CASSPLPYNEQFF. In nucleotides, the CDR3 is TGTGCCAGCAGCCCACTCCCCTACAATGAGCAGTTCTTC. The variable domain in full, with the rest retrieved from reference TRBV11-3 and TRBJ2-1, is EAGVVQSPRYKIIEKKQPVAFWCNPISGHNTLYWYLQNLGQGPELLIRYENEEAVDDSQLPKDRFSAERLKGVDSTLKIQPAELGDSAVYLCASSPLPYNEQFFGPGTRLTVL.

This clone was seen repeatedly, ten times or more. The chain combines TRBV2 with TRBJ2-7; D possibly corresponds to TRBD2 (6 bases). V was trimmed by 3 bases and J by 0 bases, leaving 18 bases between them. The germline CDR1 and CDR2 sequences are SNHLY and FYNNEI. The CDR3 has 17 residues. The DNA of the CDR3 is TGTGCCAGCAGTGAGTCCCTGGGACTCGGAAGCTCCTACGAGCAGTACTTC. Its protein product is CASSESLGLGSSYEQYF.

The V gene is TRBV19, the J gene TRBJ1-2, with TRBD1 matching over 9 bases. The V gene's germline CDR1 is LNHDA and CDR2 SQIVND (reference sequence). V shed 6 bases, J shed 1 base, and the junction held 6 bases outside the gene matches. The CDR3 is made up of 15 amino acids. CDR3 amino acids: CASRVQGAINYGYTF. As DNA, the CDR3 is TGTGCCAGTAGAGTACAGGGGGCCATTAACTATGGCTACACCTTC.

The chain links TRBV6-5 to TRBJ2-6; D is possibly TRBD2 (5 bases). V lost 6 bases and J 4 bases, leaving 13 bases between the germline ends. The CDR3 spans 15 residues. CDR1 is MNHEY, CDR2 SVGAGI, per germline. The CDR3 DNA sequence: TGTGCCAGCAGGGTCGGGCTAGCCGGGGCCAACGTCCTGACTTTC. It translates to CASRVGLAGANVLTF.

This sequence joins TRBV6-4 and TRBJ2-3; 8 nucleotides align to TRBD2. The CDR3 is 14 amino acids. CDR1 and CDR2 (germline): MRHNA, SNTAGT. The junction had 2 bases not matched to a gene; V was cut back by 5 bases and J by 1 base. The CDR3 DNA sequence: TGTGCCAGCAGTACCGGGGGGGGCACAGATACGCAGTATTTT. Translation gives CASSTGGGTDTQYF.

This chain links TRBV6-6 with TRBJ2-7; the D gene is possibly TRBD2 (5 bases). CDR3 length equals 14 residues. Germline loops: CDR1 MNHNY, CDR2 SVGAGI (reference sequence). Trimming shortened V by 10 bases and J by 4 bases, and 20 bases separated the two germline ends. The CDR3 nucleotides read TGTGCCACCGAGGGCCCCGGATTATTTTACGAGCAGTACTTC. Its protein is CATEGPGLFYEQYF.

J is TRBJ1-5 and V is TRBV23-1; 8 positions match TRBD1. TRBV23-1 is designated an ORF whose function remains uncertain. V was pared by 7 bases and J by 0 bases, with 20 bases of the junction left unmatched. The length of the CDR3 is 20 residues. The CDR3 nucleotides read TGCGCCAGCAACTATGAACCGGGACAGGTGCATACTAATAGCAATCAGCCCCAGCATTTT. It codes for CASNYEPGQVHTNSNQPQHF.

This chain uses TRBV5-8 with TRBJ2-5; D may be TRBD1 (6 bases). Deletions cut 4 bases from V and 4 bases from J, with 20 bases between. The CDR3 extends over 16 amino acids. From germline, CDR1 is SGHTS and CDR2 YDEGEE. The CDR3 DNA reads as TGTGCCAGCAGCCCTTGGGGTGGGGGCGAAGGAGAGACCCAGTACTTC. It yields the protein CASSPWGGGEGETQYF.

The CDR3 DNA sequence: TGTGCCAGCAGTTACCGGGACAGGGGCAACAATGAGCAGTTCTTC. Translation: CASSYRDRGNNEQFF. The chain carries TRBV6-5 and TRBJ2-1, with TRBD1 identical over 10 bases. CDR1 is MNHEY and CDR2 is SVGAGI in the germline V gene. The CDR3 spans 15 residues. Trimming cost V 2 bases and J 5 bases; bases outside gene matches: 3.

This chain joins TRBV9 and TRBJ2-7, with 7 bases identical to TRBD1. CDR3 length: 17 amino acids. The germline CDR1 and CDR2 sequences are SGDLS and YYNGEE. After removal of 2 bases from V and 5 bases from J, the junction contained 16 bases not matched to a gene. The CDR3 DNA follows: TGTGCCAGCAGCGTTTCTTCGCTGCCGGGACAGCAGAACGAGCAGTACTTC. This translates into CASSVSSLPGQQNEQYF.

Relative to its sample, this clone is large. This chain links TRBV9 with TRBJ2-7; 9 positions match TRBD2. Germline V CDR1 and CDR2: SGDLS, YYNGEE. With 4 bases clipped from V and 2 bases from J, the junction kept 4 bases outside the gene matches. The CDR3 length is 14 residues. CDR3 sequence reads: CASSPSGAPYEQYF. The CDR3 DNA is TGTGCCAGCAGCCCTAGCGGGGCGCCCTACGAGCAGTACTTC.

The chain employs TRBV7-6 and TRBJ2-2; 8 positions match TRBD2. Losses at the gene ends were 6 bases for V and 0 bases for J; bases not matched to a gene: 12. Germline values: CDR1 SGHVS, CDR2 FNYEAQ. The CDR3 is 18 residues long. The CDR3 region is CASRSRGGTFTNTGELFF. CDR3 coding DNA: TGTGCCAGCAGGTCCCGGGGGGGGACCTTTACGAACACCGGGGAGCTGTTTTTT.

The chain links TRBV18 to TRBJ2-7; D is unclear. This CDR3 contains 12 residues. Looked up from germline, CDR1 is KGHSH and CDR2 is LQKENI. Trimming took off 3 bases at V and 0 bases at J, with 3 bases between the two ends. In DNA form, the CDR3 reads TGTGCCAGCTCACCCTCCTCCTACGAGCAGTACTTC. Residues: CASSPSSYEQYF.

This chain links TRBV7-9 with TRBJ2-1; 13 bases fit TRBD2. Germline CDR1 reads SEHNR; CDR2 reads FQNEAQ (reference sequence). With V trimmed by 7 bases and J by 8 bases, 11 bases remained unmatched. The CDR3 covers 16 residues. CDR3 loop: CASTELGTSGNDEQFF. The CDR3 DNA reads TGTGCCAGCACCGAACTCGGGACTAGCGGGAATGATGAGCAGTTCTTC.

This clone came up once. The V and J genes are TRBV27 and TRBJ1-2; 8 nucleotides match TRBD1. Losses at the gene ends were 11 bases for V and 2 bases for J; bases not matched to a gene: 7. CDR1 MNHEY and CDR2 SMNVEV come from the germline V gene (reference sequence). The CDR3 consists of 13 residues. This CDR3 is CAVGQGQNYGYTF. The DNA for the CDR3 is TGTGCCGTCGGACAGGGCCAGAACTATGGCTACACCTTC.

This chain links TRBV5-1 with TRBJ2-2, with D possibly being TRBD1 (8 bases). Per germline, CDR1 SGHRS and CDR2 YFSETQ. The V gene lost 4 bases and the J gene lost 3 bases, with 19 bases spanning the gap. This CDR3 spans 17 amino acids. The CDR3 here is CASSPAPQGGDTGELFF. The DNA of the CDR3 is TGCGCCAGCAGCCCAGCCCCACAGGGGGGGGACACCGGGGAGCTGTTTTTT. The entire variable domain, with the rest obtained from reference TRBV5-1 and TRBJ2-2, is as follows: KAGVTQTPRYLIKTRGQQVTLSCSPISGHRSVSWYQQTPGQGLQFLFEYFSETQRNKGNFPGRFSGRQFSNSRSEMNVSTLELGDSALYLCASSPAPQGGDTGELFFGEGSRLTVL.

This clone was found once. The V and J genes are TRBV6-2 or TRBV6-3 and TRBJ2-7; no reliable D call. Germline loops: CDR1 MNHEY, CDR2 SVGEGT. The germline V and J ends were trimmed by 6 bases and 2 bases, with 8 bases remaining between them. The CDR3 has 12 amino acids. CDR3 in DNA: TGTGCCAGCAGCCGCGTCCCCTACGAGCAGTACTTC. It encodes CASSRVPYEQYF.

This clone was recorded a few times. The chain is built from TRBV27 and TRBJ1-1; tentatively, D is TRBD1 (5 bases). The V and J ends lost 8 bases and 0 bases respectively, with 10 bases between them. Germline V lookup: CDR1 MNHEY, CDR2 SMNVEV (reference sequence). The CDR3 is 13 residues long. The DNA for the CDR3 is TGTGCCAGCGCTGACAGCATGAACACTGAAGCTTTCTTT. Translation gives CASADSMNTEAFF.

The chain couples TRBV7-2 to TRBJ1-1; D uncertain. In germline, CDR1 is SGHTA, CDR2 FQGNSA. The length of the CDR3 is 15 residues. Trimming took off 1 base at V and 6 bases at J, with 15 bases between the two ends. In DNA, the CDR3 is TGTGCCAGCAGCTTAGGGTACCCGGGTCGCGCTGAAGCTTTCTTT. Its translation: CASSLGYPGRAEAFF.

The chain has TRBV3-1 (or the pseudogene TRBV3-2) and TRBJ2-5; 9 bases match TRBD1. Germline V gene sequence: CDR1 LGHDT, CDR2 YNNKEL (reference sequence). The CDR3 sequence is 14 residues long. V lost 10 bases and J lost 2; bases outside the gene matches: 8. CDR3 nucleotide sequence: TGTGCCACCGGAGTACAGGGGGCACAAGAGACCCAGTACTTC. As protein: CATGVQGAQETQYF.